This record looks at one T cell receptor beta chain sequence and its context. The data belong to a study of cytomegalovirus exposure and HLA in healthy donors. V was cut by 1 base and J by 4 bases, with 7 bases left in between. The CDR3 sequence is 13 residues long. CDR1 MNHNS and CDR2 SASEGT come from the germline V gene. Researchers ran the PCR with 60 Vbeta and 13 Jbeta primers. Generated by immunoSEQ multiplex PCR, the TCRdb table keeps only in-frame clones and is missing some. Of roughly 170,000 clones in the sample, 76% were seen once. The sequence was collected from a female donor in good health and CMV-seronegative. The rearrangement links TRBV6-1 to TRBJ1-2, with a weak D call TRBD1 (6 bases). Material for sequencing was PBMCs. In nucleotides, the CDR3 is TGTGCCAGCAGTGAAGAAGGGGGCTATGGCTACACCTTC. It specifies CASSEEGGYGYTF.